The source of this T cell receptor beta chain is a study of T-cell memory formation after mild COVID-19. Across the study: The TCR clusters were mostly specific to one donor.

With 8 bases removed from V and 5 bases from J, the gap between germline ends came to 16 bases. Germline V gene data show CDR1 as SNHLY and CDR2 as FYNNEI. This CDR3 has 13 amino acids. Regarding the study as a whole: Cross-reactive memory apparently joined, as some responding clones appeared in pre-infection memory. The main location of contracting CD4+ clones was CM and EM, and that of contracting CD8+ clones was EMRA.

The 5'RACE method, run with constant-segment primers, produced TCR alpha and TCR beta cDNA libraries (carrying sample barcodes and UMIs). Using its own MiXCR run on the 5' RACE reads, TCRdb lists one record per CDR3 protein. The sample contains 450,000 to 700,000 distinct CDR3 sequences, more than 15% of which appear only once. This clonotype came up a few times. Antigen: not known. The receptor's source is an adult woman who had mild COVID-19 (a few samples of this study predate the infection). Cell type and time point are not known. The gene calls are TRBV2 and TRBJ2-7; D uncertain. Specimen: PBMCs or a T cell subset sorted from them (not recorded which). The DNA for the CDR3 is TGTGCCAGCCGAAAGGACGGTCCCCACGAGCAGTACTTC. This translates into CASRKDGPHEQYF.